In this sample, the clone carrying this T cell receptor beta chain turned up many times. TCR beta VDJ and CDR3 were profiled, and genomic DNA was the template. TCRdb passed the reads through MiXCR, listing each CDR3 protein once. The sample lists 75,000 to 80,000 distinct CDR3 sequences; roughly three quarters were seen once. The CDR3 covers 14 residues. V trimming: 4 bases; J trimming: 0 bases; junction bases outside the gene matches: 2. Germline-derived CDR1 and CDR2 are SGHTA and FQGTGA. The entry originates in a study of CD8+CD57+ T cells in acquired aplastic anemia. Patients picked for sequencing had shown CD8+CD57+ cell expansion detected by flow cytometry.

The sample taken for sequencing was sorted CD4+, CD8+, or CD8+CD57+ T cells (not recorded which) from PBMCs. The TCR originated in a human donor with aplastic anemia. The chain couples TRBV7-3 to TRBJ1-1; TRBD1 matches 7 bases. This CDR3 reads CASSSTGMNTEAFF. In DNA form, the CDR3 reads TGTGCCAGCAGCTCGACAGGGATGAACACTGAAGCTTTCTTT.